This T cell receptor beta chain was identified in a study of beta chain features in type 1 diabetes. This clone showed up many times. The antigen remains unidentified. Germline V gene sequence: CDR1 KGHSH, CDR2 LQKENI. The CDR3 length is 15 residues. V was clipped by 3 bases and J by 4 bases, with 13 bases between them. Expressed TCRB transcripts were sequenced after all isolated RNA was converted to cDNA. TCRdb's copy holds only in-frame clones and misses some; the assay was immunoSEQ multiplex PCR. Here the sample spans approximately 150,000 clones, 10% being singletons. Study results and caveats: Within each of all four CD4+ subsets, Type 1 diabetes patients had TCRB CDR3s that were moderately but significantly shorter. TCRB repertoires of naive, central memory and Treg cells appeared more similar among patients than among healthy donors. cDNA sequencing could over-represent cells with high TCR expression. When VDJ junctions were examined, type 1 diabetes patients showed fewer insertions and more deletions.

The sequencing sample was made of naive CD4+ T cells from blood. J is TRBJ2-4 and V is TRBV18; TRBD2 might be the D (6 bases). The origin of this receptor is a man younger than 35 in good health. For the CDR3, the DNA is TGTGCCAGCTCACCGGAGGGTAGCTGGAAAAACATTCAGTACTTC. This codes for CASSPEGSWKNIQYF.